This TCR beta chain was profiled in a study of regulatory T cells in long-lasting Graves disease. In building TCR beta libraries, iRepertoire HTBI primers were used together with Arm-PCR of CDR3 regions. From the multiplex PCR reads, TCRdb called clonotypes with MiXCR, one entry per CDR3 protein. Of about 400,000 distinct CDR3 sequences in the sample, roughly 15% were seen once. This clonotype appeared many times. The CDR3 has 15 residues. Germline CDR1 and CDR2: DFQATT and SNEGSKA (reference sequence). Between the trimmed V and J ends, which lost 4 bases and 4 bases, there was a span of 17 bases. Time point reported: newly diagnosed GD, antithyroid drugs for less than 3 months. Generation of the TCR library employed RNA extracted from PBMCs. Under American Thyroid Association guidelines, Graves' disease was diagnosed. These sequences were also reported in another study, on T cells in Graves' hyperthyroidism and ophthalmopathy.

The sequences come from peripheral blood mononuclear cells (PBMCs), collected at new diagnosis, from a patient treated with antithyroid drugs. This sequence was found in a woman between 18 and 29 years old with Graves disease. The chain combines TRBV20-1 with TRBJ2-4; perhaps TRBD2 as D (5 bases). CDR3 DNA sequence: TGCAGTGCTACCCCTACGCGAGGGATAAAAAACATTCAGTACTTC. Translated, it gives CSATPTRGIKNIQYF.